Presented here are 17 T cell receptor beta chains from one specimen sequenced in a study of human CD4 T cells and Enterobacteriaceae (dated by TCRdb to the early 2020s). Libraries were built with the immunoSEQ multiplex PCR assay. Entries here come from immuneACCESS through TCRdb and include only in-frame sequences with V and J called. Some clones fail to appear in such tables; in the studies checked, an unresolved V gene covers under half of the shortfall, and the cause of the remainder is unknown. The sample includes about 27,000 clones, with roughly 80% observed a single time. Of the sample, around 1% falls within the top ten clones. Memory CD4+ T cells were FACS-sorted on a FACSAria III to over 95% purity as all CD4+ cells other than CD45RA+CCR7+CD95- naive cells. Sequences were obtained from memory CD4+ T cells from blood. Taken with the paper, the label for cell subset or site translates to: total memory CD4 T cells sorted directly ex vivo, unstimulated. These receptors were collected from a human donor in good health.

This clone came up a few times. The gene calls are TRBV2 and TRBJ2-2; D is ambiguous. The V gene lost 7 bases and the J gene lost 2 bases, with 5 bases spanning the gap. The germline V gene encodes CDR1 SNHLY and CDR2 FYNNEI. This CDR3 has 12 amino acids. The CDR3 protein is CASNRNTGELFF. The CDR3 DNA is TGTGCCAGCAACCGAAACACCGGGGAGCTGTTTTTT.

This chain joins TRBV21-1 and TRBJ1-4. TRBV21-1 is an annotated pseudogene. The CDR3 spans 18 residues. CDR3 bases: TGTGCCAGCAGCGCGGACGGTGTAATTTTGCTGGTTCATGAAAAACTGTTTTTT. Residues: CASSADGVILLVHEKLFF.

This chain joins TRBV7-8 and TRBJ1-5, with D possibly TRBD1 on 6 matching bases. Trimming took off 5 bases at V and 7 bases at J, with 15 bases between the two ends. The CDR3 contains 14 residues. From germline, CDR1 is SGHVS and CDR2 FQNEAQ. The CDR3 nucleotides read TGTGCCAGCAGCCCCCGGGGGGGCGGACAGCCCCAGCATTTT. As protein: CASSPRGGGQPQHF.

This clone showed up just once. This chain uses TRBV9 with TRBJ1-1; unclear D gene. The CDR3 runs 13 residues. CDR1 is SGDLS, CDR2 YYNGEE, per germline. The V and J ends lost 0 bases and 7 bases respectively, with 10 bases between them. The CDR3 DNA sequence: TGTGCCAGCAGCGTAGCTCCAGATTTTGAAGCTTTCTTT. Protein sequence: CASSVAPDFEAFF.

The V call is TRBV2, the J call TRBJ2-2; D uncertain. There are 13 residues in the CDR3. With 7 bases removed from V and 0 bases from J, the gap between germline ends came to 6 bases. Germline CDR1 SNHLY, CDR2 FYNNEI. The CDR3 sequence is CASNPANTGELFF. As DNA, the CDR3 is TGTGCCAGCAATCCAGCGAACACCGGGGAGCTGTTTTTT.

The rearrangement uses TRBV11-2 and TRBJ2-1, with D perhaps TRBD1 or TRBD2 (5 bases each). V lost 1 base and J lost 0, with 10 bases in between. The CDR3 runs to 16 residues. The V gene's germline CDR1 is SGHAT and CDR2 FQNNGV. CDR3 nucleotide sequence: TGTGCCAGCAGCTTAGGCTCAGGGAGCTCCTACAATGAGCAGTTCTTC. Its protein product is CASSLGSGSSYNEQFF.

The gene calls are TRBV29-1 and TRBJ2-1, with TRBD1 matching 9 bases. Germline assignment: CDR1 SQVTM and CDR2 ANQGSEA. CDR3 length: 14 amino acids. The V gene end was trimmed by 5 bases and the J gene end by 2 bases; junction bases not matched to a gene: 4. The CDR3 DNA is TGCAGCGTTCTACAGGGGGCCGCCTACAATGAGCAGTTCTTC. It codes for CSVLQGAAYNEQFF.

The chain uses TRBV6-1 and TRBJ2-2; possibly TRBD1 for D (6 bases). V shed 6 bases and J shed 5 bases, with 13 bases lying between them. The CDR3 totals 14 residues. CDR1 is MNHNS, CDR2 SASEGT, per germline. DNA for the CDR3: TGTGCCAGCAGAGCCAGGGGAGCAACCGGGGAGCTGTTTTTT. Its translation is CASRARGATGELFF.

In its sample, this clone was seen a few times. Different DNA sequences within this sample yield the same CDR3. V gene TRBV10-3 combines with J gene TRBJ2-7, with 11 bases identical to TRBD2. The V and J ends lost 4 bases and 3 bases, in that order; junction bases with no gene match: 2. This CDR3 has 14 residues. The V gene's germline CDR1 is ENHRY and CDR2 SYGVKD. This CDR3 is CAISGLAGGYEQYF. The CDR3 bases are TGTGCCATCAGTGGGCTAGCGGGAGGCTACGAGCAGTACTTC.

CDR3 amino acids: CASTPTRLGAQYF. Written as DNA, the CDR3 is TGTGCCAGTACCCCAACTCGACTCGGGGCCCAGTACTTC. The chain joins TRBV19 to TRBJ2-5; tentatively, D is TRBD2 (5 bases). The CDR3 contains 13 residues. CDR1 and CDR2 from the germline V gene are LNHDA and SQIVND (reference sequence). Trimming took 7 bases from V and 9 from J, leaving 18 bases between them. Full variable domain (outside the CDR3, taken from reference TRBV19 and TRBJ2-5): DGGITQSPKYLFRKEGQNVTLSCEQNLNHDAMYWYRQDPGQGLRLIYYSQIVNDFQKGDIAEGYSVSREKKESFPLTVTSAQKNPTAFYLCASTPTRLGAQYFGPGTRLLVL.

This clone showed up just once. V gene TRBV6-5 combines with J gene TRBJ2-1; D possibly matches TRBD1 or TRBD2 (5 bases each). The length of the CDR3 is 11 residues. CDR1 and CDR2 from the germline V gene are MNHEY and SVGAGI. The V gene lost 7 bases and the J gene lost 6 bases, with 7 bases spanning the gap. CDR3 coding DNA: TGTGCCAGCATGAGGGGCAATGAGCAGTTCTTC. The encoded protein is CASMRGNEQFF.

The chain uses TRBV30 and TRBJ1-5; no firm D call. Germline CDR1 and CDR2: GTSNPN and SVGIG (reference sequence). V was cut by 2 bases and J by 2 bases, with 10 bases left in between. The CDR3 runs to 14 residues. CDR3 bases: TGTGCCTGGAGTCGGACGGGAGGCAATCAGCCCCAGCATTTT. The encoded protein is CAWSRTGGNQPQHF.

CDR3 protein: CSVDNYGYTF. DNA of the CDR3: TGCAGTGTGGATAACTATGGCTACACCTTC. The gene calls are TRBV20-1 and TRBJ1-2; D ambiguous. Germline V lookup: CDR1 DFQATT, CDR2 SNEGSKA (reference sequence). The CDR3 has 10 amino acids. Trimming removed 7 bases at V and 1 base at J, with 4 bases between.

The V and J genes are TRBV18 and TRBJ2-7; the D gene is possibly TRBD2 (5 bases). Trimming took 0 bases from V and 5 from J, leaving 14 bases between them. The V gene's germline CDR1 is KGHSH and CDR2 LQKENI. This CDR3 spans 15 amino acids. As DNA, the CDR3 is TGTGCCAGCTCACCACCGGCCGGAGGCGAGAACGAGCAGTACTTC. This sequence encodes CASSPPAGGENEQYF.

The V gene is TRBV30, the J gene TRBJ1-5; maybe TRBD1 (5 bases). With 2 bases removed from V and 6 bases from J, the gap between germline ends came to 17 bases. The CDR3 is made up of 15 amino acids. Germline V gives CDR1 GTSNPN, CDR2 SVGIG (reference sequence). The CDR3 sequence: CAWSSGGARSQPQHF. The CDR3 DNA sequence: TGTGCCTGGAGTTCCGGAGGGGCTAGGAGTCAGCCCCAGCATTTT. Looking up the rest from reference TRBV30 and TRBJ1-5 gives the full variable domain: SQTIHQWPATLVQPVGSPLSLECTVEGTSNPNLYWYRQAAGRGLQLLFYSVGIGQISSEVPQNLSASRPQDRQFILSSKKLLLSDSGFYLCAWSSGGARSQPQHFGDGTRLSIL.

The V call is TRBV23-1, the J call TRBJ2-7; D may be TRBD2 (6 bases). TRBV23-1 is given ORF status, its function remaining uncertain. CDR3 length equals 15 residues. V was trimmed by 7 bases and J by 5 bases, leaving 21 bases between them. CDR3 coding DNA: TGCGCCAGCAATCCGACTAGTAGGCGACGACACGAGCAGTACTTC. Its translation is CASNPTSRRRHEQYF.

The chain uses TRBV5-4 and TRBJ2-3; 9 bases are a match to TRBD2. This CDR3 contains 15 residues. V lost 4 bases, J lost 2 bases, and 5 bases stayed unmatched. Germline CDR1 is SGHNT and CDR2 is YYREEE (reference sequence). CDR3 amino acids: CASSTASGVTDTQYF. The DNA for the CDR3 is TGTGCCAGCAGCACCGCTAGCGGGGTCACAGATACGCAGTATTTT.